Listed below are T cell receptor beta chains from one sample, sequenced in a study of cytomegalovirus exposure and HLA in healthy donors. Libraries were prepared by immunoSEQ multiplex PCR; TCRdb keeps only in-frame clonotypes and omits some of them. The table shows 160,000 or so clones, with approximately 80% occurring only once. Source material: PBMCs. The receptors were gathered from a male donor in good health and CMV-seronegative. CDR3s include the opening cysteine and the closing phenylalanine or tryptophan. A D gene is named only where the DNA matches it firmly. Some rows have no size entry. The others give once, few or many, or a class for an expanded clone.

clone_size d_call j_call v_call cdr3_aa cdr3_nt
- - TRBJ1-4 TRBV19 CASSGRRNEKLFF TGTGCCAGTTCAGGTCGGAGGAATGAAAAACTGTTTTTT
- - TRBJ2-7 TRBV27 CASSSPGPSEQYF TGTGCCAGCAGTTCCCCTGGCCCCTCTGAGCAGTACTTC
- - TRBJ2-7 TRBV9 CASSGRRGGEQYF TGTGCCAGCAGCGGACGGCGGGGAGGCGAGCAGTACTTC
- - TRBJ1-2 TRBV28 CASSSTVTYGYTF TGTGCCAGCAGCTCGACAGTGACATATGGCTACACCTTC
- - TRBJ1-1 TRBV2 CASSEALRGTSEAFF TGTGCCAGCAGTGAAGCGCTTCGTGGGACAAGTGAAGCTTTCTTT
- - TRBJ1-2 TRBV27 CASSSRGKGYGYTF TGTGCCAGCAGTTCCCGAGGGAAAGGCTATGGCTACACCTTC
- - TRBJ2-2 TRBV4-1 CASSHVSGAGELFF TGCGCCAGCAGCCATGTCTCGGGGGCCGGGGAGCTGTTTTTT
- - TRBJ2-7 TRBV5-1 CASSLDDIPSYEQYF TGCGCCAGCAGCTTGGATGACATACCCTCCTACGAGCAGTACTTC
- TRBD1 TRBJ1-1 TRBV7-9 CASSLQGGYTEAFF TGTGCCAGCAGCTTACAGGGGGGATACACTGAAGCTTTCTTT
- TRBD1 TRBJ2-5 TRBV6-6 CASSGTGRSQETQYF TGTGCCAGCAGTGGGACAGGGCGGTCCCAAGAGACCCAGTACTTC
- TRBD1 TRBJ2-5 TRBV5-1 CASSSGTAYQETQYF TGCGCCAGCAGCTCTGGGACAGCCTATCAAGAGACCCAGTACTTC
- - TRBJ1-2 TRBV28 CASTRGGGEGYTF TGTGCCAGCACCCGAGGGGGGGGTGAAGGCTACACCTTC
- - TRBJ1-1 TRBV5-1 CASSLVGLLGTATDVNTEAFF TGCGCCAGCAGCTTGGTGGGCCTTCTCGGTACAGCTACCGACGTGAACACTGAAGCTTTCTTT
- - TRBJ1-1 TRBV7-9 CASSLVSGRGVPEAFF TGTGCCAGCAGCTTAGTATCCGGCCGCGGGGTTCCTGAAGCTTTCTTT
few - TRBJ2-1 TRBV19 CASSFGIYNEQFF TGTGCCAGTAGTTTCGGGATTTACAATGAGCAGTTCTTC
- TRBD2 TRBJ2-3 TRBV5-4 CASSAASGGDTQYF TGTGCCAGCAGCGCAGCTAGCGGAGGGGATACGCAGTATTTT
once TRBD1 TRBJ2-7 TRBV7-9 CSSSLGTGTAYEQYF TGTTCCAGCAGCCTAGGGACAGGGACAGCCTACGAGCAGTACTTC